This TCR beta chain was identified in a study of T cell responses to AZD1222 COVID-19 vaccine. Study-wide results and caveats: Females outnumbered males among donors, who were mostly white British; clonal diversity was possibly underestimated. Vaccine-associated CD4 TCRs spanned spike, dominant at 160-218 and 743-854.

Assay: immunoSEQ multiplex PCR; the TCRdb copy retains only in-frame clones and omits some. The repertoire holds approximately 140,000 clones, with around 90% as singletons. Regarding this clone: The antigen is unknown.

The source of this sequence is an adult who received the AZD1222 COVID-19 vaccine. The starting material was peripheral blood, obtained 28 days after the second AZD1222 dose.

The DNA of the CDR3 is TGTGCCAGCAGCTGGAGACAGGGGTACACCGGGGAGCTGTTTTTT. Protein: CASSWRQGYTGELFF. The chain employs TRBV13 and TRBJ2-2; 8 nucleotides agree with TRBD1. Germline lookup yields CDR1 PRHDT and CDR2 FYEKMQ (reference sequence). The J segment lost 3 bases and the V segment lost 4 bases, leaving 4 bases of the junction unmatched. The CDR3 spans 15 residues.